These 16 T cell receptor beta chains originate from one sample sequenced in a study of T cell responses to AZD1222 COVID-19 vaccine. The protocol was immunoSEQ multiplex PCR, while the TCRdb copy is restricted to in-frame clones and leaves out a portion. The data hold 150,000 or so clones, with about nine tenths observed a single time. Sequences were derived from peripheral blood, sampled on day 0 of AZD1222 vaccination. These receptors originate from an adult in good health.

V gene TRBV11-2 combines with J gene TRBJ2-3; D unresolved. This CDR3 spans 14 amino acids. V gave up 1 base and J gave up 2 bases, with 7 bases separating them. CDR1 and CDR2 (germline): SGHAT, FQNNGV. CDR3 coding DNA: TGTGCCAGCAGCTTAGTGCAAGTCACAGATACGCAGTATTTT. This encodes CASSLVQVTDTQYF.

This clone appeared a few times. V gene TRBV3-1 (or the pseudogene TRBV3-2) combines with J gene TRBJ2-7; 11 positions agree with TRBD2. The CDR3 length is 17 residues. Germline V CDR1 and CDR2: LGHDT, YNNKEL (reference sequence). Trimming took 4 bases from V and 8 from J; bases not matched to a gene: 16. The CDR3 nucleotides read TGTGCCAGCAGCCTCCCAATGGGAGTAGCGGGGGGGCGCAAGCAGTACTTC. Amino acid sequence: CASSLPMGVAGGRKQYF.

This clone appeared a single time. The chain uses TRBV19 and TRBJ2-7, with D maybe TRBD2 (6 bases). This CDR3 is built from 13 residues. V lost 6 bases and J lost 2, with 11 bases in between. CDR1 is LNHDA, CDR2 SQIVND, per germline (reference sequence). The CDR3 loop is CASSATGAYEQYF. The DNA of the CDR3 is TGTGCCAGTAGCGCCACGGGGGCCTACGAGCAGTACTTC.

This chain uses TRBV6-5 with TRBJ1-4; no clear D. CDR1 is MNHEY, CDR2 SVGAGI, per germline. V lost 4 bases to trimming and J lost 0 bases, with 6 bases between them. This CDR3 is built from 14 residues. CDR3 loop: CASSSEPTNEKLFF. In DNA form, the CDR3 reads TGTGCCAGCAGTTCCGAACCAACTAATGAAAAACTGTTTTTT.

The V gene is TRBV11-2, the J gene TRBJ1-2; D is possibly TRBD1 (5 bases). The CDR3 consists of 13 residues. Looked up from germline, CDR1 is SGHAT and CDR2 is FQNNGV. The V end lost 7 bases, the J end lost 8 bases, and 17 bases lay between the germline ends. CDR3 bases: TGTGCCAGCACCCTAGGGGAAGGGCGGGGCTACACCTTC. The encoded protein is CASTLGEGRGYTF.

This CDR3 reads CASSQDTASNQPQHF. CDR3 sequence (DNA): TGCGCCAGCAGCCAAGACACCGCGAGCAATCAGCCCCAGCATTTT. The chain uses TRBV4-1 and TRBJ1-5; D unresolved. Germline V lookup: CDR1 MGHRA, CDR2 YSYEKL. With 0 bases removed from V and 1 base from J, the gap between germline ends came to 7 bases. The CDR3 is made up of 15 amino acids.

The chain uses TRBV20-1 and TRBJ2-7, with unresolved D. The CDR3 is 10 residues long. Germline V gene lookup returns CDR1 DFQATT and CDR2 SNEGSKA (reference sequence). V was cut by 4 bases and J by 9 bases, with 10 bases left in between. This CDR3 is CSATLAVQYF. Written as DNA, the CDR3 is TGCAGTGCTACTTTAGCAGTGCAGTACTTC.

V and J are TRBV10-3 and TRBJ1-5; D not certain. The CDR3 length is 13 residues. CDR1 is ENHRY, CDR2 SYGVKD, per germline. The ends were cut back, 4 bases at V and 3 bases at J, with 7 bases in the middle. This CDR3 is CAISGDPNQPQHF. The CDR3 DNA follows: TGTGCCATCAGTGGAGACCCCAATCAGCCCCAGCATTTT.

The V call is TRBV5-4, the J call TRBJ2-7; possibly TRBD1 for D (6 bases). The V gene's germline CDR1 is SGHNT and CDR2 YYREEE (reference sequence). This CDR3 contains 12 residues. Trimming left V 5 bases short and J 6 bases short, with 12 bases between. The CDR3 DNA follows: TGTGCCAGCAGTAACAGGGTGGGCGAGCAGTACTTC. It specifies CASSNRVGEQYF.

This clone is a singleton in its sample. The chain links TRBV7-2 to TRBJ1-1; 7 bases map to TRBD1. The length of the CDR3 is 17 residues. The junction had 19 bases not matched to a gene; V was cut back by 5 bases and J by 7 bases. Germline values: CDR1 SGHTA, CDR2 FQGNSA. The CDR3 spells CASSAYLDRVSRVEAFF. The DNA of the CDR3 is TGTGCCAGCAGCGCATACCTCGACAGGGTCTCCCGGGTTGAAGCTTTCTTT.

The chain couples TRBV2 to TRBJ2-5; unclear D gene. CDR3 size: 14 residues. CDR1 is SNHLY and CDR2 is FYNNEI in the germline V gene. With 7 bases removed from V and 0 bases from J, the gap between germline ends came to 12 bases. The CDR3 sequence: CASTVRPDQETQYF. CDR3 DNA: TGTGCCAGCACTGTAAGGCCGGACCAAGAGACCCAGTACTTC.

The V and J genes are TRBV7-3 and TRBJ1-2, with D perhaps matching TRBD1 (6 bases). The length of the CDR3 is 14 residues. V lost 6 bases, J lost 8 bases, and 19 bases lay in between. Germline lookup yields CDR1 SGHTA and CDR2 FQGTGA. The CDR3 coding sequence is TGTGCCAGCAGTTTAGGGCCCCCGGGGGCGGGCTACACCTTC. Amino acids: CASSLGPPGAGYTF. The full variable domain, in which reference TRBV7-3 and TRBJ1-2 provide the parts outside the CDR3, is GAGVSQTPSNKVTEKGKYVELRCDPISGHTALYWYRQSLGQGPEFLIYFQGTGAADDSGLPNDRFFAVRPEGSVSTLKIQRTERGDSAVYLCASSLGPPGAGYTFGSGTRLTVV.

The V gene is TRBV5-1, the J gene TRBJ2-2; 10 bases map to TRBD1. Germline CDR1 reads SGHRS; CDR2 reads YFSETQ. V trimming: 5 bases; J trimming: 6 bases; junction bases outside the gene matches: 7. The CDR3 totals 15 residues. The CDR3 nucleotides are TGCGCCAGCAGGCCCTTGGGGACAGGGGCCGGGGAGCTGTTTTTT. It codes for CASRPLGTGAGELFF.

This chain's CDR3 is CASSPERLRFF. CDR3 DNA: TGTGCCAGCTCGCCTGAGAGGCTAAGGTTCTTC. The J gene is TRBJ2-1, the V gene TRBV18, with unresolved D. CDR3 length: 11 residues. CDR1 and CDR2 (germline): KGHSH, LQKENI. The V end lost 6 bases, the J end lost 15 bases, and 15 bases lay between the germline ends.

The V gene is TRBV5-1, the J gene TRBJ1-3; D not certain. The V gene's germline CDR1 is SGHRS and CDR2 YFSETQ. CDR3 length: 15 amino acids. V was shortened by 0 bases and J by 0 bases, with 7 bases between the two germline ends. The CDR3 sequence: CASSLAGSSGNTIYF. CDR3 nucleotides: TGCGCCAGCAGCTTGGCCGGCAGCTCTGGAAACACCATATATTTT.

The V call is TRBV28, the J call TRBJ1-2; D perhaps matches TRBD1 (6 bases). Germline V lookup: CDR1 MDHEN, CDR2 SYDVKM. The CDR3 is 14 amino acids. The V end lost 2 bases, the J end lost 5 bases, and 12 bases lay between the germline ends. The CDR3 loop reads CASSLGGGAYGYTF. Here the CDR3 DNA reads TGTGCCAGCAGTTTAGGGGGGGGCGCTTATGGCTACACCTTC.